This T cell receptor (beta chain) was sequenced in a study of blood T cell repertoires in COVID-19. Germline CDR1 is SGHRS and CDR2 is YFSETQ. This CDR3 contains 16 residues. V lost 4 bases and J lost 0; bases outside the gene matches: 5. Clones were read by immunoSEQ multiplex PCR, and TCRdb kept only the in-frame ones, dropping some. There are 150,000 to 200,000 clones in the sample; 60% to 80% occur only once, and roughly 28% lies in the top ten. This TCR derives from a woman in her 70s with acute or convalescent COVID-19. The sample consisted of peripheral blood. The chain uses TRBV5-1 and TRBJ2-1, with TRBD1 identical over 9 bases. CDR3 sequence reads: CASSQQGASSYNEQFF. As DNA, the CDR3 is TGCGCCAGCAGCCAACAGGGGGCGAGCTCCTACAATGAGCAGTTCTTC.